This entry features one T cell receptor beta chain sequence. The protocol was immunoSEQ multiplex PCR, while the TCRdb copy is restricted to in-frame clones and leaves out a portion. The data contain 44,000 or so clones, about 90% of them singletons. This sample stems from a study of T cell changes during pregnancy in multiple sclerosis. CDR3 length: 13 residues. Per the germline V gene, CDR1 is SGHRS and CDR2 is YFSETQ. The V gene lost 3 bases and the J gene lost 5 bases, with 12 bases spanning the gap. The chain links TRBV5-1 to TRBJ2-7; D is possibly TRBD2 (5 bases). Specimen: peripheral blood, collected in the first trimester of pregnancy. The TCR originated in a female donor in good health, enrolled as a control in a pregnancy study. The CDR3 here is CASSSAWEHEQYF. The CDR3 bases are TGCGCCAGCAGCTCCGCCTGGGAGCACGAGCAGTACTTC.